The 14 T cell receptor beta chains below were found in one sample sequenced in a study of T cell responses to AZD1222 COVID-19 vaccine. Sequencing used immunoSEQ multiplex PCR; TCRdb keeps in-frame clones, though not all of them. The sample records roughly 190,000 clones, roughly 92% being singletons. The specimen was peripheral blood, collected 28 days after the second dose of the MenACWY control vaccine. These receptors originate from an adult who received the MenACWY meningococcal vaccine as a control.

The rearrangement uses TRBV9 and TRBJ1-1; tentative D call: TRBD1 (6 bases). The germline CDR1 and CDR2 sequences are SGDLS and YYNGEE. With 4 bases removed from V and 12 bases from J, the gap between germline ends came to 22 bases. The CDR3 totals 14 residues. CDR3 coding DNA: TGTGCCAGCAGCACAGTGGGGGCAGCCGCCAATACTTTCTTT. The encoded protein is CASSTVGAAANTFF. The full variable domain, in which reference TRBV9 and TRBJ1-1 provide the parts outside the CDR3, is DSGVTQTPKHLITATGQRVTLRCSPRSGDLSVYWYQQSLDQGLQFLIQYYNGEERAKGNILERFSAQQFPDLHSELNLSSLELGDSALYFCASSTVGAAANTFFGQGTRLTVV.

The J gene is TRBJ1-1, the V gene TRBV5-1; 9 positions match TRBD1. Germline V lookup: CDR1 SGHRS, CDR2 YFSETQ. CDR3 length: 14 amino acids. Losses at the gene ends were 0 bases for V and 6 bases for J; bases not matched to a gene: 3. CDR3 DNA: TGCGCCAGCAGCTTGGAACAGGGGGCGCCTGAAGCTTTCTTT. Encoded protein: CASSLEQGAPEAFF.

On this clone: The sample holds other DNA sequences that translate to the same CDR3. This chain links TRBV7-9 with TRBJ1-1; D unclear. Germline values: CDR1 SEHNR, CDR2 FQNEAQ (reference sequence). The CDR3 sequence is 13 residues long. The V end was cut by 2 bases, the J end by 5 bases, with 9 bases between. CDR3 DNA sequence: TGTGCCAGCAGCTTATATGGAGGTACTGAAGCTTTCTTT. Translated, it gives CASSLYGGTEAFF.

Concerning this clone itself: Within the sample, other DNA sequences also encode this same CDR3. The CDR3 sequence: CASNFGQKNEQYF. CDR3 sequence (DNA): TGTGCCAGCAACTTCGGACAGAAGAACGAGCAGTACTTC. V and J are TRBV12-3 or TRBV12-4 and TRBJ2-7; a weak D match, TRBD1 (6 bases). The CDR3 covers 13 residues. V was clipped by 7 bases and J by 5 bases, with 15 bases between them.

The chain employs TRBV7-9 and TRBJ2-1; no firm D call. This CDR3 is 15 amino acids long. The germline CDR1 and CDR2 sequences are SEHNR and FQNEAQ (reference sequence). V gave up 5 bases and J gave up 6 bases, with 17 bases separating them. The CDR3 spells CASSPPGSSGNEQFF. In DNA, the CDR3 is TGTGCCAGCAGCCCCCCGGGCAGCTCTGGCAATGAGCAGTTCTTC.

The chain uses TRBV2 and TRBJ2-1; D ambiguous. The CDR3 contains 15 residues. The germline V and J ends were trimmed by 7 bases and 4 bases, with 17 bases remaining between them. The germline CDR1 and CDR2 sequences are SNHLY and FYNNEI. The CDR3 DNA reads as TGTGCCAGCAAGGGTGAAATGGACGGTTACAATGAGCAGTTCTTC. Protein product: CASKGEMDGYNEQFF.

The rearrangement uses TRBV11-2 and TRBJ2-1; the match to TRBD2 covers 11 bases. Germline CDR1 SGHAT, CDR2 FQNNGV. There are 15 residues in the CDR3. The V gene end was trimmed by 3 bases and the J gene end by 4 bases; junction bases not matched to a gene: 2. The CDR3: CASSFASGRYNEQFF. As DNA, the CDR3 is TGTGCCAGCAGCTTCGCTAGCGGGAGGTACAATGAGCAGTTCTTC.

The chain uses TRBV2 and TRBJ2-7; 13 bases are a match to TRBD2. The germline V gene has CDR1 SNHLY and CDR2 FYNNEI. The V and J ends lost 6 bases and 3 bases, in that order; junction bases with no gene match: 5. This CDR3 has 15 residues. CDR3 sequence reads: CASRRTSGSYYEQYF. In DNA form, the CDR3 reads TGTGCCAGCAGGAGGACTAGCGGGAGTTACTACGAGCAGTACTTC.

The DNA of the CDR3 is TGTGCCAGCACCAACAGGGTGGGGTTCTCCTACAATGAGCAGTTCTTC. As protein: CASTNRVGFSYNEQFF. V is TRBV2 and J is TRBJ2-1, with D maybe TRBD1 (6 bases). CDR1 is SNHLY, CDR2 FYNNEI, per germline. This CDR3 has 16 residues. Trimming pared 7 bases from V and 0 bases from J, leaving 16 bases between.

V is TRBV29-1 and J is TRBJ1-1; D is unclear. Germline V CDR1 and CDR2: SQVTM, ANQGSEA. Trimming stripped 6 bases from V and 2 bases from J, with 10 bases between. CDR3 size: 12 residues. As DNA, the CDR3 is TGCAGCGTGGAGGCCATTAACACTGAAGCTTTCTTT. It codes for CSVEAINTEAFF.

The rearrangement links TRBV28 to TRBJ2-1, with no clear D. This CDR3 has 11 amino acids. The germline V gene has CDR1 MDHEN and CDR2 SYDVKM. Trimming took off 6 bases at V and 4 bases at J, with 4 bases between the two ends. CDR3 sequence (DNA): TGTGCCAGCAGCCGGTACAATGAGCAGTTCTTC. Protein: CASSRYNEQFF.

A single count supports this clone. The genes are TRBV3-1 (or the pseudogene TRBV3-2) and TRBJ2-1; 10 bases map to TRBD2. Trimming removed 3 bases from V and 6 bases from J; junction bases left unmatched: 8. Germline assignment: CDR1 LGHDT and CDR2 YNNKEL (reference sequence). The CDR3 totals 16 residues. CDR3 protein: CASSHLGLAGANEQFF. DNA for the CDR3: TGTGCCAGCAGCCACCTAGGTCTAGCGGGAGCCAATGAGCAGTTCTTC.

J is TRBJ1-1 and V is TRBV19; D gene uncertain. CDR1 and CDR2 from the germline V gene are LNHDA and SQIVND (reference sequence). The ends were cut back, 2 bases at V and 4 bases at J, with 8 bases in the middle. This CDR3 comprises 13 residues. This CDR3 reads CASSISRSTEAFF. CDR3 nucleotide sequence: TGTGCCAGTAGTATAAGCCGTAGCACTGAAGCTTTCTTT.

The rearrangement joins TRBV15 to TRBJ2-5; the D gene is possibly TRBD2 (6 bases). The CDR3 contains 14 residues. The germline V and J ends were trimmed by 1 base and 4 bases, with 10 bases remaining between them. CDR1 LNHNV and CDR2 YYDKDF come from the germline V gene (reference sequence). The CDR3 DNA reads TGTGCCACCAGCAGAGGGGGAGGAGGAGAGACCCAGTACTTC. Amino acids: CATSRGGGGETQYF.